This T cell receptor beta chain was identified in a study of PD-L1 blockade in urothelial cancer (dated by TCRdb to 2016 to 2017). Background on the whole study: Every patient began therapy in the mid-2010s and was given atezolizumab 1,200 mg intravenously every 3 weeks. Twenty-five of 29 patients were males with bladder-origin urothelial cancer, and about 65% of the 29 reported a prior smoking history. Patients had an ECOG performance status of 0 or 1 and had received between 0 and 3 prior chemotherapy regimens. Blood samples were analyzed at two time points: 3 weeks after treatment start (second dose) and 6 weeks after treatment start. Blood samples gave a median of around 130,000 T cells and approximately 80,000 unique TCRs, with a median clonality of 0.080. Somatic, immune and clinical correlates of response to PD-L1 blockade with atezolizumab in urothelial cancer were the focus of an exploratory multi-omic analysis. Pretreatment tumor samples and matched peripheral blood, collected serially before and after atezolizumab treatment, underwent TCR sequencing. Durable clinical benefit meant progression-free survival longer than 6 months, and TCR features were also tested against progression-free and overall survival. In the same patients who had TCR sequencing, pretreatment tumors also underwent whole exome sequencing and RNA sequencing. About 10 patients reached durable clinical benefit, while 20 patients did not. Just over 28 patients had pretreatment blood TCR-seq, some 24 had at least one posttreatment blood collection, and some 24 had tumor TCR-seq.

In the paper's terms, the time point label means: peripheral blood 6 weeks after treatment start. The cohort included about 29 patients with locally advanced or metastatic urothelial carcinoma who were treated at Memorial Sloan Kettering on a trial protocol. Peripheral blood mononuclear cells were collected pretreatment and during treatment, at between 1 and 8 total time points per patient. The Qiagen DNeasy Blood extraction kit was used to purify genomic DNA from total PBMCs and tumor samples. PBMCs were collected pretreatment and during treatment, and were isolated and stored as previously described. Reading from cysteine to phenylalanine, the CDR3 counts 15 amino acids. CDR3 DNA is the only sequence kept; it has 45 bases, read in frame from the first base. The germline V gene specifies MNHEY as CDR1 and SVGAGI as CDR2. At the junction V is shortened by 0 bases and J by 3 bases, with 11 bases in between.

What the authors observed across the whole study: Greater expansion of tumor-associated TCR clones in peripheral blood 3 weeks after the start of treatment was observed in patients with durable benefit (n of about 24, p = 0.022). Improved progression-free and overall survival was associated with having pretreatment peripheral blood TCR clonality below the median. Because the sample size was small (n ≈ 27) and many exploratory analyses were performed, the results are intended to be hypothesis-generating.

Synthetic TCR analog templates were spiked into each PCR to estimate absolute template abundance from read counts. The immunoSEQ assay used bias-controlled V and J gene primers to amplify TCRbeta CDR3 regions from genomic DNA. Rearranged TCRbeta segments were sequenced at approximately 20X coverage. The study's processing was this. Sequencing errors were corrected by clustering, and CDR3s were annotated against IMGT so that V, D and J genes could be assigned. Downstream analyses used only productive TCRbeta rearrangements and left out out-of-frame or stop-codon sequences. Clonality was calculated as one minus the Shannon entropy normalized by the log of the number of unique productive sequences. Fisher's exact test with Benjamini-Hochberg correction, at a threshold of adjusted p below 0.01, was used to find clones that differed between time points or between blood and tumor. TCRdb retrieved this table from immuneACCESS and kept in-frame rearrangements only. Not all clones are present; in checked studies, unresolved V genes account for under half, and no reason is known for the remainder. Clone size and V and J calls were adopted from that table, with D and trimming inferred from the DNA. This sample holds 83,000 or so clones; roughly 80% were observed only once. Jointly, the top ten make up approximately 8% of the sample.

Of note for this clone: Its cognate antigen has yet to be identified. No base-level quality is on record; no much larger clone is a single base apart.

This TCR was recovered from a man in his sixties or seventies with urothelial cancer. Sequenced here: PBMCs, sampled around atezolizumab (anti-PD-L1) treatment. The chain is encoded by TRBV6-5 joined to TRBJ1-2; the D segment cannot be called with confidence. The DNA sequence is given as TGTGCCAGCAGTTACTCTCGGGGTAGTTACTATGGCTACACCTTC. Translated, it reads CASSYSRGSYYGYTF.